This T cell receptor (beta chain) comes out of a study of OX40 agonist ivuxolimab in advanced cancers. Study background: Two cutaneous melanoma patients and one hepatocellular carcinoma patient, three in all, had partial responses. Whole-study findings and limits: On average, CD8+ T cells showed a greater number of expanded clones than CD4+. Among the nonresponders, some also had low normalized T-cell clonal expansion.

Sequencing used immunoSEQ multiplex PCR; TCRdb keeps in-frame clones, though not all of them. This table holds 70,000 to 100,000 clones, approximately 90% found once. Comments on this clone: Its antigen is not known.

CDR1 KGHSH and CDR2 LQKENI come from the germline V gene. This CDR3 spans 14 amino acids. The V and J ends lost 1 base and 4 bases respectively, with 11 bases between them. The receptor comes from an adult with an advanced solid tumor such as melanoma, head and neck, liver or kidney cancer. The sequenced sample was CD4+ or CD8+ T cells sorted from blood, obtained in a trial of the OX40 agonist ivuxolimab. The V and J genes are TRBV18 and TRBJ2-7, with D possibly TRBD2 on 7 matching bases. Written as DNA, the CDR3 is TGTGCCAGCTCACCACAGGGAGGGGGGTACGAGCAGTACTTC. It specifies CASSPQGGGYEQYF.